This TCR beta chain emerged from a study of T cell changes during pregnancy in multiple sclerosis. Germline V lookup: CDR1 MDHEN, CDR2 SYDVKM. The CDR3 totals 16 residues. V lost 4 bases to trimming and J lost 2 bases, with 15 bases between them. Method: immunoSEQ multiplex PCR; TCRdb's copy keeps in-frame clones and lacks some. Among roughly 56,000 clones, roughly 90% were seen once, and the ten largest hold 1.7%. This receptor was identified in a female donor with multiple sclerosis, enrolled in a pregnancy study. This chain joins TRBV28 and TRBJ1-3, with D possibly being TRBD1 (6 bases). Sequenced material: peripheral blood, taken in the first trimester of pregnancy. The CDR3 sequence: CASSSPGGQAGNTIYF. CDR3 bases: TGTGCCAGCAGTTCTCCGGGGGGGCAGGCTGGAAACACCATATATTTT.